This is a list of T cell receptor beta chains from one sample in a study of blood T cell repertoires in COVID-19. Method: immunoSEQ multiplex PCR; TCRdb's copy keeps in-frame clones and lacks some. Of 150,000 or so clones in the sample, around 84% were seen once. The sequenced sample consisted of peripheral blood. The receptors were sampled from a human donor in a cohort sampled during active COVID-19. Both conserved end residues are part of each CDR3. Fields, in order: clone size, J gene, D gene, V gene, CDR3 DNA, CDR3 protein. D genes are given only for firm matches. Some rows have no size entry. The others give once, few or many, or a class for an expanded clone.

size: few; J: TRBJ2-1; D: TRBD1; V: TRBV7-9; DNA: TGTGCCAGCAGCTGGGACCGGGACAGGGCCCATGAGCAGTTCTTC; CDR3: CASSWDRDRAHEQFF
size: NA; J: TRBJ1-2; D: NA; V: TRBV7-9; DNA: TGTGCCAGCAGCCCCCGGGGAGGCTACACCTTC; CDR3: CASSPRGGYTF
size: NA; J: TRBJ2-2; D: NA; V: TRBV5-1; DNA: TGCGCCAGCAGCCCACGGGGTGGGTTTAACACCGGGGAGCTGTTTTTT; CDR3: CASSPRGGFNTGELFF
size: NA; J: TRBJ2-3; D: TRBD1; V: TRBV5-8; DNA: TGTGCCAGCAGCTTGTCACAGGGGGCGAGCACAGATACGCAGTATTTT; CDR3: CASSLSQGASTDTQYF
size: NA; J: TRBJ1-1; D: NA; V: TRBV6-5; DNA: TGTGCCAGCAGCTTACAGGATCAGGTTGAAGCTTTCTTT; CDR3: CASSLQDQVEAFF
size: few; J: TRBJ2-7; D: TRBD1; V: TRBV5-1; DNA: TGCGCCAGCAGCTTGGGTTATTCCCCGGGACAGAGCTCCTACGAGCAGTACTTC; CDR3: CASSLGYSPGQSSYEQYF
size: NA; J: TRBJ1-4; D: NA; V: TRBV5-1; DNA: TGCGCCAGCAGCTTCTGGGGAGCTAATGAAAAACTGTTTTTT; CDR3: CASSFWGANEKLFF
size: NA; J: TRBJ1-3; D: NA; V: TRBV19; DNA: TGTGCCAGTCTCTCCTACCCCCTCTACGGAAACACCATATATTTT; CDR3: CASLSYPLYGNTIYF
size: NA; J: TRBJ1-2; D: TRBD1; V: TRBV27; DNA: TGTGCCAGCAGTTTACTGGACAGGGATGTTTCTGGCTACACCTTC; CDR3: CASSLLDRDVSGYTF
size: NA; J: TRBJ1-2; D: NA; V: TRBV7-9; DNA: TGTGCCAGCAGCCGCGGGGGACGGATCTATGGCTACACCTTC; CDR3: CASSRGGRIYGYTF
size: NA; J: TRBJ1-2; D: NA; V: TRBV7-2; DNA: TGTGCCAGCAGCTTATCGACAGGAGCCTACTATGGCTACACCTTC; CDR3: CASSLSTGAYYGYTF
size: few; J: TRBJ1-1; D: TRBD1; V: TRBV5-1; DNA: TGCGCCAGCAGCTTCGGGACAGGGGGCTCAGGTGAACGGGGAGCTTTCTTT; CDR3: CASSFGTGGSGERGAFF
size: NA; J: TRBJ2-1; D: NA; V: TRBV15; DNA: TGTGCCACCAGCAGAGTCGGGGGAGAGCAGTTCTTC; CDR3: CATSRVGGEQFF
size: NA; J: TRBJ2-3; D: TRBD2; V: TRBV11-1; DNA: TGTGCCAGCAGCCTACAACTAGCGGGCGGCACAGATACGCAGTATTTT; CDR3: CASSLQLAGGTDTQYF
size: NA; J: TRBJ1-1; D: NA; V: TRBV3-1/TRBV3-2; DNA: TGTGCCAGCAGTCACGATGGGAGAGCTGAAGCTTTCTTT; CDR3: CASSHDGRAEAFF
size: NA; J: TRBJ1-5; D: NA; V: TRBV5-1; DNA: TGCGCCAGCACCTCGTTGCCCGGGAGCAATCAGCCCCAGCATTTT; CDR3: CASTSLPGSNQPQHF
size: NA; J: TRBJ1-4; D: NA; V: TRBV9; DNA: TGTGCCAGCAGCGTAGCGGGTTTTGATGACGAAAAACTGTTTTTT; CDR3: CASSVAGFDDEKLFF
size: NA; J: TRBJ1-5; D: NA; V: TRBV29-1; DNA: TGCAGCGCAGGAGATAGCAATCAGCCCCAGCATTTT; CDR3: CSAGDSNQPQHF
size: NA; J: TRBJ1-3; D: TRBD1; V: TRBV6-1; DNA: TGTGCCAGCAGTGAAGGACAGGGAATCACCATATATTTT; CDR3: CASSEGQGITIYF
size: NA; J: TRBJ2-2; D: NA; V: TRBV6-2/TRBV6-3; DNA: TGTGCCAGCAGTTCCCGGAGGTGGAAGGATGCCGGGGAGCTGTTTTTT; CDR3: CASSSRRWKDAGELFF
size: NA; J: TRBJ1-1; D: NA; V: TRBV4-3; DNA: TGCGCCAGCAGCCAAGTGGGCAGGGGGAACACTGAAGCTTTCTTT; CDR3: CASSQVGRGNTEAFF
size: NA; J: TRBJ1-6; D: NA; V: TRBV7-8; DNA: TGTGCCAGCAGCCTACCCCCTCCGGGCTCCTATAATTCACCCCTCCACTTT; CDR3: CASSLPPPGSYNSPLHF
size: NA; J: TRBJ1-1; D: NA; V: TRBV7-6; DNA: TGTGCCAGCAGCTTAGTTCTGAGCATGAACACTGAAGCTTTCTTT; CDR3: CASSLVLSMNTEAFF
size: NA; J: TRBJ1-1; D: TRBD1; V: TRBV28; DNA: TGTGCCAGCAGTTTATTATCCGCCTACAGGGGGGCTGAAGCTTTCTTT; CDR3: CASSLLSAYRGAEAFF
size: NA; J: TRBJ1-1; D: NA; V: TRBV5-5; DNA: TGTGCCAGCATCCTAGGGGGTAACACTGAAGCTTTCTTT; CDR3: CASILGGNTEAFF
size: NA; J: TRBJ1-6; D: NA; V: TRBV6-2/TRBV6-3; DNA: TGTGCCAGCAGTTACGTGGACAGTGGGGGTTCACCCCTCCACTTT; CDR3: CASSYVDSGGSPLHF
size: NA; J: TRBJ1-2; D: NA; V: TRBV19; DNA: TGTGCCAGTAGTATAGATCGAGGAGGGTACTATGGCTACACCTTC; CDR3: CASSIDRGGYYGYTF
size: NA; J: TRBJ1-5; D: NA; V: TRBV7-2; DNA: TGTGCCAGCAGCCAGGTAGGGGTTCGGCAGCCCCAGCATTTT; CDR3: CASSQVGVRQPQHF
size: NA; J: TRBJ1-2; D: TRBD1; V: TRBV18; DNA: TGTGCCAGCTCACCAAGGGGGGACAGCGCTTATGGCTACACCTTC; CDR3: CASSPRGDSAYGYTF
size: NA; J: TRBJ1-2; D: TRBD1; V: TRBV5-1; DNA: TGCGCCAGCAGTTGGGACAGTAGTAACTATGGCTACACCTTC; CDR3: CASSWDSSNYGYTF
size: few; J: TRBJ1-2; D: NA; V: TRBV27; DNA: TGTGCCAGCAGTTTACGGGCAGGGCTTAACTATGGCTACACCTTC; CDR3: CASSLRAGLNYGYTF
size: NA; J: TRBJ1-2; D: NA; V: TRBV11-3; DNA: TGTGCCAGCAGCCCCACCCGGGAACCCTCGTTGCGGGGCTACACCTTC; CDR3: CASSPTREPSLRGYTF
size: few; J: TRBJ1-2; D: NA; V: TRBV7-3; DNA: TGTGCCAGCAGCTTTGGCGGGGGCTCCGGCTATGGCTACACCTTC; CDR3: CASSFGGGSGYGYTF
size: NA; J: TRBJ1-5; D: TRBD1; V: TRBV7-2; DNA: TGTGCCAGCAGCTGGGAGGGACAGGGATTGGGTGTGCCCCAGCATTTT; CDR3: CASSWEGQGLGVPQHF
size: NA; J: TRBJ1-1; D: NA; V: TRBV14; DNA: TGTGCCAGCAGCCAAGAAGTCAGGGGCGCTGAAGCTTTCTTT; CDR3: CASSQEVRGAEAFF
size: NA; J: TRBJ1-1; D: NA; V: TRBV12-3/TRBV12-4; DNA: TGTGCCAGCAGGGGGAGCGGGTCTGAAGCTTTCTTT; CDR3: CASRGSGSEAFF
size: NA; J: TRBJ2-5; D: TRBD2; V: TRBV9; DNA: TGTGCCAGCAGCCCCTACCTGGGAGGGGCGGGGGAGACCCAGTACTTC; CDR3: CASSPYLGGAGETQYF
size: NA; J: TRBJ1-2; D: NA; V: TRBV29-1; DNA: TGCAGCGACGGGACTCTTGTCCCGGGTGGCTACACCTTC; CDR3: CSDGTLVPGGYTF
size: NA; J: TRBJ1-2; D: TRBD1; V: TRBV30; DNA: TGTGCCTGGAGTGTAGGAGGGGGCGGCGGCTACACCTTC; CDR3: CAWSVGGGGGYTF
size: NA; J: TRBJ2-3; D: TRBD1; V: TRBV30; DNA: TGTGCCTGGAACAGGGGACCCAGCACAGATACGCAGTATTTT; CDR3: CAWNRGPSTDTQYF
size: NA; J: TRBJ1-2; D: NA; V: TRBV5-5; DNA: TGTGCCAGCAGCTTGGCATCACAGGGAAGCTTTTATGGCTACACCTTC; CDR3: CASSLASQGSFYGYTF
size: NA; J: TRBJ1-1; D: TRBD1; V: TRBV28; DNA: TGTGCCAGCAGTCAGGGACAGGCGGGCGGCACTGAAGCTTTCTTT; CDR3: CASSQGQAGGTEAFF
size: once; J: TRBJ1-4; D: TRBD1; V: TRBV4-2; DNA: TGTGCCAGCAGCCACGGGACAGGGAATGAAAAACTGTTTTTT; CDR3: CASSHGTGNEKLFF
size: NA; J: TRBJ2-5; D: NA; V: TRBV11-1; DNA: TGTGCCAGCAGCTTGGGGGAGGCAGAGACCCAGTACTTC; CDR3: CASSLGEAETQYF
size: NA; J: TRBJ1-2; D: TRBD1; V: TRBV4-2; DNA: TGTGCCAGCAGCCAAGATCAGGGGGAGTGGTATGGCTACACCTTC; CDR3: CASSQDQGEWYGYTF
size: NA; J: TRBJ1-2; D: NA; V: TRBV7-2; DNA: TGTGCCAGCAGCCTCGGACAGCCCTATGGCTACACCTTC; CDR3: CASSLGQPYGYTF
size: NA; J: TRBJ1-3; D: TRBD1; V: TRBV5-4; DNA: TGTGCCAGCAGCCCGACAGGGAGTGGAAACACCATATATTTT; CDR3: CASSPTGSGNTIYF
size: NA; J: TRBJ2-2; D: NA; V: TRBV5-4; DNA: TGTGCCAGCAGCTTGGCCACAGGGGGGGGGCCTCCCGGGGAGCTGTTTTTT; CDR3: CASSLATGGGPPGELFF
size: NA; J: TRBJ2-2; D: TRBD1; V: TRBV18; DNA: TGTGCCAGCTCATTAAGACAGGGGATCACCGGGGAGCTGTTTTTT; CDR3: CASSLRQGITGELFF
size: NA; J: TRBJ1-2; D: TRBD1; V: TRBV6-5; DNA: TGTGCCAGCAGTTACCCCATGACAGGGATACGCACCTTC; CDR3: CASSYPMTGIRTF
size: NA; J: TRBJ1-3; D: NA; V: TRBV6-5; DNA: TGTGCCAGCAGTTCTCAGCCGACTAGCTCTGGAAACACCATATATTTT; CDR3: CASSSQPTSSGNTIYF
size: NA; J: TRBJ1-1; D: NA; V: TRBV6-5; DNA: TGTGCCAGCAGACCCAGCCTCGGGGCGGGGACTGAAGCTTTCTTT; CDR3: CASRPSLGAGTEAFF
size: once; J: TRBJ2-7; D: TRBD1; V: TRBV3-1/TRBV3-2; DNA: TGTGCCAGCTCACAGACAGGGACCTACGAGCAGTACTTC; CDR3: CASSQTGTYEQYF
size: NA; J: TRBJ1-1; D: NA; V: TRBV7-9; DNA: TGTGCCAGCAGCTTAGTCCTCCGTAGCACTGAAGCTTTCTTT; CDR3: CASSLVLRSTEAFF
size: once; J: TRBJ2-2; D: NA; V: TRBV5-1; DNA: TGCGCCAGCAGCTTGGACGGGAAGGGGGAGCTGTTTTTT; CDR3: CASSLDGKGELFF
size: NA; J: TRBJ2-3; D: NA; V: TRBV15; DNA: TGTGCCACCAGCATTAGCGGCTACACAGATACGCAGTATTTT; CDR3: CATSISGYTDTQYF